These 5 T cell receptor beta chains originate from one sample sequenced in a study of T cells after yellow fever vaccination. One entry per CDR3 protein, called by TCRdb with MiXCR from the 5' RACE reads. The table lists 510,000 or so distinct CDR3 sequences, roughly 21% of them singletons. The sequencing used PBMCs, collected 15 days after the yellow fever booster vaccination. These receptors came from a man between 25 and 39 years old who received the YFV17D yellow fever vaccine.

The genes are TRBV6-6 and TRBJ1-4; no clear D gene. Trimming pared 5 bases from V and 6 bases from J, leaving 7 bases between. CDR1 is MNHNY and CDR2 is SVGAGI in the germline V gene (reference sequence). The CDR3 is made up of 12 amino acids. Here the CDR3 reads CASSPSDEKLFF. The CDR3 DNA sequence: TGTGCCAGCAGTCCTTCCGATGAAAAACTGTTTTTT.

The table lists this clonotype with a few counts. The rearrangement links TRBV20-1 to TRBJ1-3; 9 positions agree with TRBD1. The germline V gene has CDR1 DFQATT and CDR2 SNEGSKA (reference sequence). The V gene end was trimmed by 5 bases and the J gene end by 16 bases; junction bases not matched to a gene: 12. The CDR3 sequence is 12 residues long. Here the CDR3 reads CSAFHLRDRVYF. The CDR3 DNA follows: TGCAGTGCTTTTCATCTCCGGGACAGGGTTTATTTT.

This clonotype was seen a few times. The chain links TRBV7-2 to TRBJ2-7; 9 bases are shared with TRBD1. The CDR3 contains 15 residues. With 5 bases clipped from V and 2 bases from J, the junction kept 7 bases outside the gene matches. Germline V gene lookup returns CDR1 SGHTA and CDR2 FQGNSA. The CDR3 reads CASSRRQGETYEQYF. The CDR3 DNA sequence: TGTGCCAGCAGCCGCCGACAGGGGGAAACCTACGAGCAGTACTTC.

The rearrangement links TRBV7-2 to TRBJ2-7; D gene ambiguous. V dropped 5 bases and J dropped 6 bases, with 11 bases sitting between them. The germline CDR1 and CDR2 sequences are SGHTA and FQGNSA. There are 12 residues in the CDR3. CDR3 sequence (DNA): TGTGCCAGCAGCGCCGAACTTGGCGAGCAGTACTTC. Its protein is CASSAELGEQYF.

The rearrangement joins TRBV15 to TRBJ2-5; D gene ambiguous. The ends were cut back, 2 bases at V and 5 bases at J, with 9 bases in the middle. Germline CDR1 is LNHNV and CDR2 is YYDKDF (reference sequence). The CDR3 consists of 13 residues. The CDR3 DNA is TGTGCCACCAGCAGAAGTGGTCTGGAGACCCAGTACTTC. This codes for CATSRSGLETQYF.